These T cell receptor beta chains were read from a single sample in a study of control samples from healthy donors and cancer patients. Clones were sequenced by immunoSEQ multiplex PCR, and TCRdb holds only the in-frame ones, with some missing. The table shows 90,000 to 110,000 clones, with roughly 80% occurring only once. Material: blood. These receptors all stem from a woman between 50 and 59 years old in good health. CDR3s include the opening cysteine and the closing phenylalanine or tryptophan.

V gene: TRBV5-4
J gene: TRBJ2-5
CDR3 protein: CASSSTSRTQETQYF

V gene: TRBV28
J gene: TRBJ1-2
CDR3 protein: CASSLLGAGGYTF

V gene: TRBV5-8
J gene: TRBJ2-5
CDR3 protein: CASSLGQGQTQYF

V gene: TRBV4-2
J gene: TRBJ1-1
CDR3 protein: CASSEGGTEAFF

V gene: TRBV29-1
J gene: TRBJ1-1
CDR3 protein: CSVERTRAAEAFF

V gene: TRBV7-2
J gene: TRBJ1-1
CDR3 protein: CASSLDRGVRAFF

V gene: TRBV6-5
J gene: TRBJ2-7
CDR3 protein: CASSYSGQGGYEQYF

V gene: TRBV19
J gene: TRBJ1-2
CDR3 protein: CASSGIPTLYGYTF

V gene: TRBV6-2/TRBV6-3
J gene: TRBJ1-5
CDR3 protein: CASSYSGRGGQPQHF

V gene: TRBV2
J gene: TRBJ1-4
CDR3 protein: CASSGPITGWDEKLFF

V gene: TRBV12-5
J gene: TRBJ2-6
CDR3 protein: CASAPGTDSRSGANVLTF

V gene: TRBV5-5
J gene: TRBJ1-1
CDR3 protein: CASSFDLNTEAFF

V gene: TRBV9
J gene: TRBJ1-4
CDR3 protein: CASSVEAGRNEKLFF